Sequencing of this T cell receptor (beta chain) was carried out in a study of vaccination effects on CD4 cells after COVID-19. Study results and caveats: After vaccination, at late timepoints, clones induced by infection and by vaccine contracted markedly.

As regards this clone: Its antigen is unknown.

Trimming took 0 bases from V and 7 from J, leaving 8 bases between them. The V gene's germline CDR1 is SGHRS and CDR2 YFSETQ. This CDR3 region has 13 residues. Antigen-specific CD4+ T cell clonotypes were called by their expansion after viral peptide-pool culture in ViraFEST. Investigators separated out CD4+ T cells once around nine days of culture had passed. Peptides at about 10 ug/ml and IL-2 at about 9.8 IU/ml were added to approximately 2 million PBMC per well. IL-2 medium supplanted half the medium on days 3 and 7. Libraries were prepared by immunoSEQ multiplex PCR; TCRdb keeps only in-frame clonotypes and omits some of them. The sample lists 50,000 to 65,000 clones, about four fifths occurring once.

The TCR was taken from a human donor who received a COVID-19 vaccine. The chain carries TRBV5-1 and TRBJ2-1, with D perhaps TRBD2 (6 bases). Sequencing was performed on CD4+ T cells from PBMCs cultured with HCoV-229E spike peptides, taken before COVID-19 vaccination. CDR3 bases: TGCGCCAGCAGCTTGGATCGGGGGAATGAGCAGTTCTTC. Translation: CASSLDRGNEQFF.